These 15 T cell receptor beta chains came from one sample sequenced in a study of T-cell memory formation after mild COVID-19. Via MiXCR, TCRdb re-called the 5' RACE reads, giving one row per CDR3 protein. The profile covers a few hundred thousand distinct CDR3 sequences, with around 15% appearing a single time and around 23% taken by the ten largest. What was sequenced was PBMCs or a T cell subset sorted from them (not recorded which). These receptors all stem from a man aged 18 to 29 who had mild COVID-19 (a few samples of this study predate the infection). Cell type and time point are not known.

V usage is TRBV20-1 and J usage is TRBJ1-2; unclear D gene. V was pared by 3 bases and J by 2 bases, with 7 bases between. This CDR3 is 12 amino acids long. In germline, CDR1 is DFQATT, CDR2 SNEGSKA (reference sequence). This CDR3 reads CSASGRNYGYTF. DNA of the CDR3: TGCAGTGCTAGTGGCAGAAACTATGGCTACACCTTC.

This clonotype was seen only a few times. This chain joins TRBV5-1 and TRBJ2-3; 14 bases line up with TRBD2. The CDR3 runs 16 residues. V was clipped by 8 bases and J by 2 bases; unmatched bases: 7. CDR1 is SGHRS, CDR2 YFSETQ, per germline. The CDR3: CARNRLAGGTTDTQYF. CDR3 in DNA: TGCGCCAGAAACCGACTAGCGGGGGGGACCACAGATACGCAGTATTTT.

This clonotype was found a few times. The chain couples TRBV5-1 to TRBJ1-3, with D possibly being TRBD1 (6 bases). This CDR3 contains 14 residues. Germline loops: CDR1 SGHRS, CDR2 YFSETQ. V was pared by 5 bases and J by 0 bases, with 9 bases between. The CDR3 DNA reads TGCGCCAGCAGACAACAGGGCTCTGGAAACACCATATATTTT. Its translation is CASRQQGSGNTIYF.

This clonotype was detected only a few times. V usage is TRBV9 and J usage is TRBJ2-2; TRBD1 or TRBD2 may be the D gene (6 bases each). Looked up from germline, CDR1 is SGDLS and CDR2 is YYNGEE. V lost 4 bases and J 1 base, leaving 14 bases between the germline ends. CDR3 size: 16 residues. This CDR3 is CASSFRLGGNTGELFF. Here the CDR3 DNA reads TGTGCCAGCAGCTTTAGACTAGGGGGGAACACCGGGGAGCTGTTTTTT.

This clonotype has only a few counts. The chain joins TRBV7-2 to TRBJ2-2; TRBD2 aligns across 12 bases. J lost 5 bases, V lost 2 bases, and 3 bases had no gene match. The CDR3 runs to 16 residues. The germline CDR1 and CDR2 sequences are SGHTA and FQGNSA. CDR3 bases: TGTGCCAGCAGCTTATCCGGGACTAGCGGGACCGGGGAGCTGTTTTTT. Protein sequence: CASSLSGTSGTGELFF. Variable domain in full (rest from reference TRBV7-2 and TRBJ2-2): GAGVSQSPSNKVTEKGKDVELRCDPISGHTALYWYRQSLGQGLEFLIYFQGNSAPDKSGLPSDRFSAERTGGSVSTLTIQRTQQEDSAVYLCASSLSGTSGTGELFFGEGSRLTVL.

V usage is TRBV7-6 and J usage is TRBJ2-3, with 10 bases fitting TRBD2. The CDR3 consists of 15 residues. The junction had 4 bases not matched to a gene; V was cut back by 5 bases and J by 2 bases. Per the germline V gene, CDR1 is SGHVS and CDR2 is FNYEAQ. In DNA form, the CDR3 reads TGTGCCAGCAGCACCAGCGGGGGGGTCACAGATACGCAGTATTTT. This codes for CASSTSGGVTDTQYF.

This clonotype has just a few counts. The genes are TRBV27 and TRBJ1-6; D gene uncertain. V shed 5 bases and J shed 6 bases, with 11 bases lying between them. The CDR3 extends over 14 amino acids. CDR1 is MNHEY, CDR2 SMNVEV, per germline (reference sequence). Written as DNA, the CDR3 is TGTGCCAGCAGTCAAGATTTCGTTAATTCACCCCTCCACTTT. Translating gives CASSQDFVNSPLHF.

This clonotype was counted at least ten times. The genes are TRBV6-4 and TRBJ2-2; maybe TRBD1 (5 bases). The CDR3 runs 15 residues. Germline CDR1 MRHNA, CDR2 SNTAGT. With 0 bases removed from V and 1 base from J, the gap between germline ends came to 6 bases. CDR3 region: CASSDSGENTGELFF. CDR3 DNA sequence: TGTGCCAGCAGTGACTCAGGGGAGAACACCGGGGAGCTGTTTTTT.

This clonotype came up a few times. The chain is built from TRBV5-1 and TRBJ2-7; 10 bases align to TRBD1. Germline V lookup: CDR1 SGHRS, CDR2 YFSETQ. This CDR3 region has 16 residues. The J segment lost 1 base and the V segment lost 7 bases, leaving 11 bases of the junction unmatched. The CDR3 spells CASSPVGTGESYEQYF. The CDR3 DNA reads as TGCGCCAGCTCACCGGTCGGGACAGGGGAATCCTACGAGCAGTACTTC.

This clonotype appeared many times. The V and J genes are TRBV2 and TRBJ1-2; D unclear. Trimming took 3 bases from V and 4 from J, leaving 9 bases between them. CDR3 length: 13 amino acids. The germline V gene has CDR1 SNHLY and CDR2 FYNNEI. CDR3 amino acids: CASSDAAGYGYTF. CDR3 nucleotide sequence: TGTGCCAGCAGTGATGCGGCAGGCTATGGCTACACCTTC.

The CDR3 DNA follows: TGTGCCAGCGGTCGACACCGCTCCTACAATGAGCAGTTCTTC. It codes for CASGRHRSYNEQFF. The J gene is TRBJ2-1, the V gene TRBV27; D gene uncertain. The CDR3 covers 14 residues. Deletions cut 8 bases from V and 0 bases from J, with 11 bases between. Per germline, CDR1 MNHEY and CDR2 SMNVEV (reference sequence).

V gene TRBV30 combines with J gene TRBJ1-5; maybe TRBD1 (5 bases). CDR3 size: 13 residues. CDR1 and CDR2 from the germline V gene are GTSNPN and SVGIG (reference sequence). Trimming shortened V by 1 base and J by 7 bases, and 11 bases separated the two germline ends. Here the CDR3 reads CAWSASGRQPQHF. The CDR3 DNA reads as TGTGCCTGGAGTGCATCAGGGCGCCAGCCCCAGCATTTT.

This clonotype has more than one count but fewer than ten. This chain joins TRBV2 and TRBJ2-7; a possible D gene is TRBD1 (6 bases). This CDR3 region has 13 residues. Deletions cut 1 base from V and 5 bases from J, with 9 bases between. Germline loops: CDR1 SNHLY, CDR2 FYNNEI. The CDR3, as DNA: TGTGCCAGCAGTGAAGTCAGGGGCCACGAGCAGTACTTC. This sequence encodes CASSEVRGHEQYF.

There are a few counts of this clonotype. V is TRBV4-1 and J is TRBJ1-1; no firm D call. The V and J ends lost 0 bases and 10 bases respectively, with 9 bases between them. Germline assignment: CDR1 MGHRA and CDR2 YSYEKL. The CDR3 sequence is 12 residues long. CDR3 DNA: TGCGCCAGCAGCCAAGATCAGCGTGTAGCTTTCTTT. Translation gives CASSQDQRVAFF.

The chain combines TRBV29-1 with TRBJ1-1; D is unclear. The germline V gene encodes CDR1 SQVTM and CDR2 ANQGSEA. V shed 6 bases and J shed 4 bases, with 9 bases lying between them. The CDR3 runs 11 residues. The CDR3 spells CSVGFGTEAFF. The CDR3 nucleotides read TGCAGCGTCGGGTTTGGCACTGAAGCTTTCTTT. Filled out from reference TRBV29-1 and TRBJ1-1, the complete variable domain reads SAVISQKPSRDICQRGTSLTIQCQVDSQVTMMFWYRQQPGQSLTLIATANQGSEATYESGFVIDKFPISRPNLTFSTLTVSNMSPEDSSIYLCSVGFGTEAFFGQGTRLTVV.